Below are 14 T cell receptor beta chains sequenced from a single sample in a study of vaccination and CD4 T cells after COVID-19. These receptors have no identified antigens. Documented treatment: approximately nine-day PBMC culture with coronavirus spike peptide pools or control peptides (ViraFEST assay). The assay that was used to sequence DNA from cultured CD4+ T cells was the Oncomine TCR Beta short-read assay. TCRdb redid the calling of the PCR reads with MiXCR, one entry per CDR3 protein. Seen here are about 19,000 distinct CDR3 sequences, 45% to 70% observed once, and the top ten hold about 10%. Sample: CD4+ T cells from blood, cultured in vitro. The receptors stem from a human donor who had recovered from COVID-19.

This chain joins TRBV7-2 and TRBJ1-5; D gene uncertain. The CDR3 is 15 residues long. V lost 4 bases and J lost 1, with 11 bases in between. Germline-derived CDR1 and CDR2 are SGHTA and FQGNSA. CDR3 sequence (DNA): TGTGCCAGCAGCTCGGACGGAAGAAGCAATCAGCCCCAGCATTTT. The encoded protein is CASSSDGRSNQPQHF.

This clonotype was found once. The gene calls are TRBV20-1 and TRBJ2-1; D may be TRBD1 (6 bases). The CDR3 spans 12 residues. Germline CDR1 reads DFQATT; CDR2 reads SNEGSKA (reference sequence). Trimming pared 6 bases from V and 10 bases from J, leaving 16 bases between. The DNA for the CDR3 is TGCAGTGCCCTCAGGGGTTTGGGGGAGCAGTTCTTC. Translating it yields CSALRGLGEQFF.

The chain recombines TRBV14 with TRBJ1-6; D gene ambiguous. This CDR3 region has 14 residues. Germline lookup yields CDR1 SGHDN and CDR2 FVKESK. V was trimmed by 0 bases and J by 10 bases, leaving 10 bases between them. CDR3: CASSQERQRSPLHF. The CDR3 nucleotides are TGTGCCAGCAGCCAAGAAAGGCAAAGATCACCCCTCCACTTT.

For this clonotype: An end of the junction differs from the germline gene, which may be a read error. The V gene is TRBV20-1, the J gene TRBJ2-7; D is uncertain. The CDR3 loop spans 12 amino acids. From germline, CDR1 is DFQATT and CDR2 SNEGSKA (reference sequence). CDR3 DNA: TGCAGTGCTAGTGCCGACTCCTACGAACAGTACTTC. Its protein is CSASADSYEQYF.

V gene TRBV7-9 combines with J gene TRBJ1-1; tentative D call: TRBD1 (6 bases). Germline CDR1 is SEHNR and CDR2 is FQNEAQ (reference sequence). This CDR3 comprises 14 residues. V was cut by 2 bases and J by 3 bases, with 10 bases left in between. The CDR3 region is CASSLFAGDTEAFF. Here the CDR3 DNA reads TGTGCCAGCAGCTTATTCGCAGGGGACACTGAAGCTTTCTTT.

This sequence joins TRBV5-4 and TRBJ2-1, with TRBD1 matching over 9 bases. The CDR3 totals 17 residues. The V and J ends lost 3 bases and 8 bases, in that order; junction bases with no gene match: 15. The germline V gene has CDR1 SGHNT and CDR2 YYREEE (reference sequence). This chain's CDR3 is CASSSWQGTGNFDEQFF. The CDR3 bases are TGTGCCAGCAGCTCCTGGCAGGGGACAGGGAATTTCGATGAGCAGTTCTTC.

This clonotype has a handful of counts. The CDR3 sequence: CASSFRGPEGGYTF. DNA of the CDR3: TGTGCCAGCAGTTTCCGGGGGCCCGAGGGGGGCTACACCTTC. J is TRBJ1-2 and V is TRBV27, with D possibly being TRBD1 (6 bases). The CDR3 contains 14 residues. Trimming took 3 bases from V and 8 from J, leaving 16 bases between them. Germline V lookup: CDR1 MNHEY, CDR2 SMNVEV (reference sequence).

The gene calls are TRBV6-1 and TRBJ2-7, with D perhaps TRBD1 (5 bases). Germline loops: CDR1 MNHNS, CDR2 SASEGT. Between the trimmed V and J ends, which lost 11 bases and 1 base, there was a span of 12 bases. This CDR3 comprises 12 residues. The CDR3 DNA reads as TGTGCCGCCCAGGACACATCCTACGAGCAGTACTTC. Its protein is CAAQDTSYEQYF.

Only a few counts were recorded for this clonotype. This rearrangement joins TRBV6-5 to TRBJ1-2; the D gene is possibly TRBD1 (6 bases). In germline, CDR1 is MNHEY, CDR2 SVGAGI. V gave up 2 bases and J gave up 4 bases, with 14 bases separating them. CDR3 length equals 15 residues. The CDR3: CASSYGGRSGYGYTF. CDR3 in DNA: TGTGCCAGCAGTTACGGGGGCCGTAGTGGCTATGGCTACACCTTC.

The chain combines TRBV20-1 with TRBJ1-2; tentatively, D is TRBD1 (5 bases). The germline V gene has CDR1 DFQATT and CDR2 SNEGSKA (reference sequence). This CDR3 has 13 residues. Trimming took off 0 bases at V and 3 bases at J, with 8 bases between the two ends. The CDR3 sequence is CSAREGGYYGYTF. For the CDR3, the DNA is TGCAGTGCTAGAGAGGGGGGTTACTATGGCTACACCTTC.

This chain connects TRBV7-9 to TRBJ2-4; 13 bases fit TRBD2. The CDR3 covers 16 residues. Looked up from germline, CDR1 is SEHNR and CDR2 is FQNEAQ (reference sequence). With 5 bases clipped from V and 9 bases from J, the junction kept 10 bases outside the gene matches. The CDR3 DNA is TGTGCCAGCAGCCCCCGACTAGCGGGAGGTCAAGGCATTCAGTACTTC. Amino acid sequence: CASSPRLAGGQGIQYF.

In this sample, this clonotype turned up once. V is TRBV5-6 and J is TRBJ2-7; TRBD2 agrees at 7 bases. The germline V gene has CDR1 SGHDT and CDR2 YYEEEE. With 0 bases clipped from V and 0 bases from J, the junction kept 18 bases outside the gene matches. This CDR3 region has 20 residues. CDR3 nucleotides: TGTGCCAGCAGCTTGGTTGGTTGGGGGACTAATCTCAGGAGCTCCTACGAGCAGTACTTC. It translates to CASSLVGWGTNLRSSYEQYF.

The chain joins TRBV2 to TRBJ2-5; tentatively, D is TRBD1 (6 bases). The CDR3 runs 13 residues. The V gene lost 9 bases and the J gene lost 4 bases, with 15 bases spanning the gap. The germline gives CDR1 SNHLY, CDR2 FYNNEI. Written as DNA, the CDR3 is TGTGCCAGTCGTGAACAGGGTAGAGAGACCCAGTACTTC. It translates to CASREQGRETQYF.

This clonotype appeared a few times. The V call is TRBV7-2, the J call TRBJ2-1, with 10 nucleotides matching TRBD1. The closer fit of TRBJ2-5 to the DNA end suggests the J call may be wrong. Germline CDR1 is SGHTA and CDR2 is FQGNSA. This CDR3 has 15 amino acids. CDR3 nucleotide sequence: TGTGCCAGCAGCTTAGCGGGACAGGGGCACGAGACCCAGTACTTC. Translating gives CASSLAGQGHETQYF.